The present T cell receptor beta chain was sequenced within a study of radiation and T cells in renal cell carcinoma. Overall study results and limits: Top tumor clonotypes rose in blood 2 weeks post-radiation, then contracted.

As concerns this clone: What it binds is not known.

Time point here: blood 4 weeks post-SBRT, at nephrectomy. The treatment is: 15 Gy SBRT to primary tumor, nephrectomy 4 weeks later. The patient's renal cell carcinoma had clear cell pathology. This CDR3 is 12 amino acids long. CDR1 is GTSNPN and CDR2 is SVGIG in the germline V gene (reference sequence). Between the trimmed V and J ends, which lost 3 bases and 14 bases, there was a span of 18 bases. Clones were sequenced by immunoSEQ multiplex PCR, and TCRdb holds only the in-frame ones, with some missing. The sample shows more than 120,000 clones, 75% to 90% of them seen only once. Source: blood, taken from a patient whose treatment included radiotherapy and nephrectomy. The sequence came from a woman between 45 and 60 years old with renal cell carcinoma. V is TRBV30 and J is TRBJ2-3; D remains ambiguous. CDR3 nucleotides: TGTGCCTGGAGCCCCGGGCCCGATTTTGGGTATTTT. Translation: CAWSPGPDFGYF. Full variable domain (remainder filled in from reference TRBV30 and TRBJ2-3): SQTIHQWPATLVQPVGSPLSLECTVEGTSNPNLYWYRQAAGRGLQLLFYSVGIGQISSEVPQNLSASRPQDRQFILSSKKLLLSDSGFYLCAWSPGPDFGYFGPGTRLTVL.